This is a list of T cell receptor beta chains from one sample in a study of cytomegalovirus exposure and HLA in healthy donors. Generated by immunoSEQ multiplex PCR, the TCRdb table keeps only in-frame clones and is missing some. This table holds more than 150,000 clones, approximately 84% found once. The sample comprised PBMCs. These TCRs come from a boy younger than 10 in good health and CMV-seronegative. CDR3s include the opening cysteine and the closing phenylalanine or tryptophan. A D gene is named only where the DNA matches it firmly. Not all rows give a size; the values are once, few, many and, for expanded clones, a class.

size	V	D	J	DNA	CDR3
once	TRBV5-1	NA	TRBJ1-1	TGCGCCAGCAGCTTGGACGGGGATATGAACACTGAAGCTTTCTTT	CASSLDGDMNTEAFF
NA	TRBV5-8	NA	TRBJ2-7	TGTGCCAGCAGCCTTGGAGTCTACGAGCAGTACTTC	CASSLGVYEQYF
NA	TRBV4-1	NA	TRBJ1-1	TGCGCCAGCAGCCAGCCCGGGAGGGGGGGAAAGGGACGAGCTTTCTTT	CASSQPGRGGKGRAFF
NA	TRBV27	TRBD2	TRBJ2-1	TGTGCCAGCATGCCGGGACTAGCGGGATACAATGAGCAGTTCTTC	CASMPGLAGYNEQFF
NA	TRBV2	TRBD1	TRBJ2-7	TGTGCCAGCACGAGCGACAGGGGCAACGAGCAGTACTTC	CASTSDRGNEQYF
NA	TRBV5-1	TRBD2	TRBJ2-1	TGCGCCAGCAGCGGCGGGGGGCGGTTCAATGAGCAGTTCTTC	CASSGGGRFNEQFF
NA	TRBV2	TRBD2	TRBJ2-7	TGTGCCAGCAGTCAACCCAGCGGGATGATGACTTACGAGCAGTACTTC	CASSQPSGMMTYEQYF
NA	TRBV12-5	TRBD1	TRBJ2-3	TGTGCTAGTGGTTTGAGGGGGCTGAACACAGATACGCAGTATTTT	CASGLRGLNTDTQYF
NA	TRBV7-6	TRBD2	TRBJ2-3	TGTGCCAGCAGCTCCACAACTAGCGGTCCATCAGATACGCAGTATTTT	CASSSTTSGPSDTQYF
NA	TRBV21-1	NA	TRBJ2-7	TGTGCCAGCAGCCTCAGTGAGGGGGCCGAGCAGTACTTC	CASSLSEGAEQYF
NA	TRBV9	TRBD2	TRBJ2-1	TGTGCCAGCAGCGAGACTAGCGGGAGGACCAATGAGCAGTTCTTC	CASSETSGRTNEQFF
NA	TRBV27	TRBD2	TRBJ2-2	TGTGCCAGCAGTGCAGGGACTAGGCGAATTGCCGGGGAGCTGTTTTTT	CASSAGTRRIAGELFF
NA	TRBV6-5	TRBD2	TRBJ2-7	TGTGCCAGCAATAGACTAGCGGCACCCTACGAGCAGTACTTC	CASNRLAAPYEQYF
NA	TRBV9	NA	TRBJ2-5	TGTGCCAGCAGCGTACTAGCGACGACAGAGACCCAGTACTTC	CASSVLATTETQYF
NA	TRBV7-2	NA	TRBJ2-5	TGTGCCAGCAGCCCCTCGGGTACAGGGCAAGAGACCCAGTACTTC	CASSPSGTGQETQYF
NA	TRBV6-1	TRBD2	TRBJ2-7	TGTGCCAGCAGTGAAACCCGGACTAGCGTCCACGAGCAGTACTTC	CASSETRTSVHEQYF